The rows below give T cell receptor beta chains drawn from one sample of a study of prognosis after radiotherapy for stage I lung cancer. Via MiXCR, TCRdb re-called the multiplex PCR reads, giving one row per CDR3 protein. The sample holds about 22,000 distinct CDR3 sequences, 43% seen once. The material sequenced was PBMCs, taken before or after stereotactic body radiation therapy (not recorded which). These TCRs come from a donor aged 50 or older with non-small cell lung cancer. Each CDR3 is given without its conserved first and last residue.

v_call,j_call,cdr3_length,cdr3_aa
TRBV6-1,TRBJ1-3,13,ASSEQGRGGNTIY
TRBV5-1,TRBJ2-2,14,ASSPHRDSTTGELF
TRBV20-1,TRBJ2-3,11,SPRGGDTDTQY
TRBV6-5,TRBJ2-1,15,ASSYSPAGEQGNEQF
TRBV6-4,TRBJ1-5,11,ASSYSIWRPQH
TRBV4-1,TRBJ1-3,13,ASSRSPGSRNTIY
TRBV2,TRBJ1-6,15,ASSGRRGRENNSPLH
TRBV12-3/TRBV12-4,TRBJ1-2,13,AIISTGTVGRGYT
TRBV6-2/TRBV6-3,TRBJ2-3,12,ASSTGTSGGRQY
TRBV9,TRBJ2-3,11,ASSVAYTDTQY
TRBV20-1,TRBJ2-3,12,SARIVDQADTQY
TRBV4-3,TRBJ2-3,14,ASSPRQGGGTDTQY
TRBV6-2/TRBV6-3,TRBJ2-7,13,ASKVEAGGHYEQY
TRBV7-6,TRBJ2-7,11,ASSLGPSYEQY
TRBV7-9,TRBJ2-7,12,ASSQRDRASEQY
TRBV9,TRBJ1-2,10,ASSAQGYGYT
TRBV5-1,TRBJ1-6,12,ASSLAPDNSPLH
TRBV11-3,TRBJ1-1,12,ASRLQGGNTEAF
TRBV9,TRBJ2-5,13,ASSVGVRRGETQY
TRBV6-2/TRBV6-3,TRBJ2-1,12,ASSYSPRSYEQF
TRBV6-2/TRBV6-3,TRBJ2-7,14,ASSYSSQWNSYEQY
TRBV7-9,TRBJ2-7,11,ASSFEGAREQY
TRBV24-1,TRBJ2-3,14,ATSDQTGGRTDTQY
TRBV5-6,TRBJ1-6,13,ASSLEGSGNSPLH
TRBV29-1,TRBJ2-1,13,SAPGGTGGTDEQF
TRBV27,TRBJ1-1,12,ASSLVGGRLEAF
TRBV7-2,TRBJ1-6,13,ASSLAGNGGSPLH
TRBV28,TRBJ1-3,16,ASSLQGPILSSGNTIY
TRBV5-1,TRBJ2-2,13,ASSPRDLGTGELF